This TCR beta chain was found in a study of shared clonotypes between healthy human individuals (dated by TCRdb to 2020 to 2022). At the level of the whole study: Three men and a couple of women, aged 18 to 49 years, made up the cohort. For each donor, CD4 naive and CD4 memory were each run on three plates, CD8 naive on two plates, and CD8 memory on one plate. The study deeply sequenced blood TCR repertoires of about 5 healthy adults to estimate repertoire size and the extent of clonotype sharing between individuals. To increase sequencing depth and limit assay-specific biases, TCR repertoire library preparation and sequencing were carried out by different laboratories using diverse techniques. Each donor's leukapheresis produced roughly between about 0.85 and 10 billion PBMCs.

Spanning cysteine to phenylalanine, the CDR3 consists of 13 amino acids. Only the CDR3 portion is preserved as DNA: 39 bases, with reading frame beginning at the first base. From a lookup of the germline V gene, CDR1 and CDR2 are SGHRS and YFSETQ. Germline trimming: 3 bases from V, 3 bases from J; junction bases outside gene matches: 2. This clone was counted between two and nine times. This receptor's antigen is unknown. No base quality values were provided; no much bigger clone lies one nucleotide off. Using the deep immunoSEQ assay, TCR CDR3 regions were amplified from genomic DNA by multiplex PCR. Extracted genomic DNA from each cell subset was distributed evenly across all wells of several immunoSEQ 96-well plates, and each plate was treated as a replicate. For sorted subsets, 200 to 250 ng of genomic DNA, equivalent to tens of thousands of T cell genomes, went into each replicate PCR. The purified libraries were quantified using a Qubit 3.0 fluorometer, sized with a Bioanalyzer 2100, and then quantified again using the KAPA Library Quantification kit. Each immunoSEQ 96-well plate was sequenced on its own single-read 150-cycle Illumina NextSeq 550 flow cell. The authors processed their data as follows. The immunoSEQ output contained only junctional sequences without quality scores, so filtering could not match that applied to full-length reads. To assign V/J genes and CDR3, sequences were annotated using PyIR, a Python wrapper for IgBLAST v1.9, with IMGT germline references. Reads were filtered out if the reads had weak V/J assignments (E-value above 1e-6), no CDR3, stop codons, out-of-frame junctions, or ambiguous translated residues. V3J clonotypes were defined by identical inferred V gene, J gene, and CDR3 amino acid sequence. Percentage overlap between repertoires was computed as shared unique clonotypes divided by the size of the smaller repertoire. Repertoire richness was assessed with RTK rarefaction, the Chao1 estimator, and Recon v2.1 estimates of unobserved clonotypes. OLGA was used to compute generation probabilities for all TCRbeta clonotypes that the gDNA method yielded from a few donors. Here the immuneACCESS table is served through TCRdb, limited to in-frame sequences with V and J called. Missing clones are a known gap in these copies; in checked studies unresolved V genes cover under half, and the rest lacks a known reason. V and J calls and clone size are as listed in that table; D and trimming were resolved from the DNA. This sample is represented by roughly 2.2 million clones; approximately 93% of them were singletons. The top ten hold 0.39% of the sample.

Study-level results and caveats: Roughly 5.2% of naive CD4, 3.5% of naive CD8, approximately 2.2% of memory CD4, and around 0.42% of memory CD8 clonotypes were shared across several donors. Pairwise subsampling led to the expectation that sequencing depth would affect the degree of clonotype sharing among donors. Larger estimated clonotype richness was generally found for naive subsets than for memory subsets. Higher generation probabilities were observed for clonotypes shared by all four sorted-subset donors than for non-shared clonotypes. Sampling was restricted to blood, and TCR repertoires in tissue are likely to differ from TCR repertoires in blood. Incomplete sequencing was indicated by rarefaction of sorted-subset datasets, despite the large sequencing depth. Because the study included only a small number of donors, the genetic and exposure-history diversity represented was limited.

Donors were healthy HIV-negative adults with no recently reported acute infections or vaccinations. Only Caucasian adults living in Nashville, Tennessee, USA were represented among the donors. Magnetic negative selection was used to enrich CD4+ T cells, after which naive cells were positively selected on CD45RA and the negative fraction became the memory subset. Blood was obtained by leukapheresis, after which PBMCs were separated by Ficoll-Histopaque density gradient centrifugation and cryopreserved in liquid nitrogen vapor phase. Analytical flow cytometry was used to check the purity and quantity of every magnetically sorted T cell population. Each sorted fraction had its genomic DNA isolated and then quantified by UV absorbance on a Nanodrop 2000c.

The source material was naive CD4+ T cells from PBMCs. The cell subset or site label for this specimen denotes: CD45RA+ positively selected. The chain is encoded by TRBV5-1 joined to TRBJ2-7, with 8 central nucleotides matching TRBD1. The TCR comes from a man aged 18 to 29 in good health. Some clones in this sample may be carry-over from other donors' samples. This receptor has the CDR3 CASSSTGDYEQYF. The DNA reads TGCGCCAGCAGCTCGACAGGGGACTACGAGCAGTACTTC.